This T cell receptor beta chain was retrieved from a study of blood T cell repertoires in COVID-19. The overall study: The samples span acute and convalescent COVID-19 from the United States, Italy and Spain. PBMCs, B-cell-depleted T cells, or T cells were the source of the cDNA or gDNA that made up the material.

V gave up 1 base and J gave up 2 bases, with 11 bases separating them. Germline values: CDR1 MNHNS, CDR2 SASEGT. The CDR3 is made up of 15 amino acids. Methods used by the authors: Counts of nucleated cells, estimated from reference gene primer amplification, were obtained. The repertoire was sequenced with immunoSEQ multiplex PCR; TCRdb's copy has only in-frame clones and lacks some. The D gene and trimming were derived from the DNA, and the V and J assignments and clone size from that table. Here the sample spans roughly 43,000 clones, about four fifths being singletons. The chain recombines TRBV6-1 with TRBJ1-2; TRBD1 might be the D (6 bases). This TCR was recovered from a woman aged 55-70 years with acute or convalescent COVID-19. The sample was peripheral blood. Here the CDR3 DNA reads TGTGCCAGCAGTGAAGGGCAGGGGCGAAACTATGGCTACACCTTC. This codes for CASSEGQGRNYGYTF.